The rows below give T cell receptor beta chains drawn from one sample of a study of T cell responses to AZD1222 COVID-19 vaccine. Produced via immunoSEQ multiplex PCR; TCRdb's table is partial and in-frame only. This table holds 250,000 to 300,000 clones, 94% found once. Sequenced material: peripheral blood, taken 28 days after the second AZD1222 dose. These receptors came from an adult who received the AZD1222 COVID-19 vaccine. CDR3s include the opening cysteine and the closing phenylalanine or tryptophan. A D gene is named only where the DNA matches it firmly. Part of the rows lack a size; the others show once, few, many or a class for expanded clones.

J: TRBJ2-2; D: TRBD1; size: NA; V: TRBV19; CDR3: CASRYRGRDTGELFF; DNA: TGTGCCAGTAGGTACAGGGGGCGCGACACCGGGGAGCTGTTTTTT
J: TRBJ1-3; D: NA; size: NA; V: TRBV11-2; CDR3: CASSMWGSSGNTIYF; DNA: TGTGCCAGCAGCATGTGGGGTAGCTCTGGAAACACCATATATTTT
J: TRBJ1-6; D: TRBD1; size: NA; V: TRBV2; CDR3: CASSGMNRGSYNSPLHF; DNA: TGTGCCAGCAGTGGGATGAACAGGGGGTCCTATAATTCACCCCTCCACTTT
J: TRBJ1-1; D: TRBD1; size: once; V: TRBV6-5; CDR3: CATLGQLNTEAFF; DNA: TGTGCCACCCTGGGACAGCTGAACACTGAAGCTTTCTTT
J: TRBJ1-6; D: TRBD1; size: NA; V: TRBV19; CDR3: CASSSAQGAVSPLHF; DNA: TGTGCCAGTAGCTCAGCCCAGGGGGCTGTTTCACCCCTCCACTTT
J: TRBJ2-1; D: NA; size: NA; V: TRBV5-1; CDR3: CASSGREYNEQFF; DNA: TGCGCCAGCAGCGGAAGGGAGTACAATGAGCAGTTCTTC
J: TRBJ2-3; D: TRBD2; size: NA; V: TRBV7-3; CDR3: CASSPQGGGSADTQYF; DNA: TGTGCCAGCAGCCCCCAAGGAGGCGGGAGCGCAGATACGCAGTATTTT
J: TRBJ2-7; D: NA; size: NA; V: TRBV7-2; CDR3: CASSLALGTTYEQYF; DNA: TGTGCCAGCAGCTTAGCGCTCGGGACGACCTACGAGCAGTACTTC
J: TRBJ1-5; D: TRBD1; size: NA; V: TRBV19; CDR3: CASTLEQGAQPQHF; DNA: TGTGCCAGTACCCTGGAGCAGGGGGCGCAGCCCCAGCATTTT
J: TRBJ1-2; D: NA; size: NA; V: TRBV15; CDR3: CATSRGGAGNGYGYTF; DNA: TGTGCCACCAGCAGAGGGGGGGCAGGTAACGGCTATGGCTACACCTTC
J: TRBJ1-2; D: NA; size: NA; V: TRBV18; CDR3: CASSPQGPQMAGYTF; DNA: TGTGCCAGCTCACCGCAGGGGCCTCAAATGGCCGGCTACACCTTC
J: TRBJ1-3; D: TRBD1; size: NA; V: TRBV9; CDR3: CASSGTGIYSGNTIYF; DNA: TGTGCCAGCAGCGGGACAGGGATCTACTCTGGAAACACCATATATTTT
J: TRBJ1-1; D: NA; size: NA; V: TRBV12-3/TRBV12-4; CDR3: CASSFGNTEAFF; DNA: TGTGCCAGCAGTTTTGGGAACACTGAAGCTTTCTTT
J: TRBJ1-3; D: NA; size: once; V: TRBV19; CDR3: CASSSRTVSGNTIYF; DNA: TGTGCCAGTAGTTCCCGGACAGTCTCTGGAAACACCATATATTTT
J: TRBJ2-3; D: TRBD1; size: NA; V: TRBV4-1; CDR3: CASSQWGTDSTDTQYF; DNA: TGCGCCAGCAGCCAATGGGGGACAGACAGCACAGATACGCAGTATTTT
J: TRBJ2-5; D: NA; size: NA; V: TRBV9; CDR3: CASSDQPTGEETQYF; DNA: TGTGCCAGCAGCGACCAACCGACGGGGGAAGAGACCCAGTACTTC
J: TRBJ2-2; D: NA; size: NA; V: TRBV2; CDR3: CASSLDRIPNTGELFF; DNA: TGTGCCAGCAGTCTCGACAGGATACCGAACACCGGGGAGCTGTTTTTT
J: TRBJ1-1; D: NA; size: NA; V: TRBV12-3/TRBV12-4; CDR3: CASSFSANTEAFF; DNA: TGTGCCAGCAGTTTCTCGGCGAACACTGAAGCTTTCTTT
J: TRBJ1-1; D: TRBD1; size: NA; V: TRBV5-1; CDR3: CASSLGTGTPEAFF; DNA: TGCGCCAGCAGCTTGGGGACAGGGACGCCTGAAGCTTTCTTT
J: TRBJ2-1; D: NA; size: NA; V: TRBV3-1/TRBV3-2; CDR3: CASSPRINEQFF; DNA: TGTGCCAGCAGCCCCCGAATCAATGAGCAGTTCTTC
J: TRBJ2-2; D: TRBD1; size: NA; V: TRBV19; CDR3: CASSLGTGGTGELFF; DNA: TGTGCCAGTAGTTTGGGGACAGGGGGAACCGGGGAGCTGTTTTTT
J: TRBJ2-5; D: TRBD2; size: once; V: TRBV2; CDR3: CASSRLAGAIQETQYF; DNA: TGTGCCAGCAGTCGACTAGCGGGGGCCATCCAAGAGACCCAGTACTTC
J: TRBJ2-1; D: TRBD2; size: NA; V: TRBV2; CDR3: CASHPAGTSDSYNEQFF; DNA: TGTGCCAGCCACCCGGCCGGGACTAGTGATTCCTACAATGAGCAGTTCTTC
J: TRBJ2-2; D: NA; size: many; V: TRBV28; CDR3: CASSVRVTGELFF; DNA: TGTGCCAGCAGTGTAAGGGTTACCGGGGAGCTGTTTTTT
J: TRBJ2-2; D: NA; size: NA; V: TRBV7-2; CDR3: CASSLMEISSGELFF; DNA: TGTGCCAGCAGCTTAATGGAGATCTCGAGCGGGGAGCTGTTTTTT
J: TRBJ1-1; D: NA; size: NA; V: TRBV7-7; CDR3: CASSAHLNTEAFF; DNA: TGTGCCAGCAGCGCACATCTCAACACTGAAGCTTTCTTT
J: TRBJ2-3; D: NA; size: NA; V: TRBV25-1; CDR3: CASSDPRTFTDTQYF; DNA: TGTGCCAGCAGTGATCCCCGGACCTTCACAGATACGCAGTATTTT
J: TRBJ2-7; D: TRBD1; size: NA; V: TRBV27; CDR3: CASSTQGAPYEQYF; DNA: TGTGCCAGCAGTACCCAGGGGGCTCCCTACGAGCAGTACTTC
J: TRBJ1-5; D: NA; size: NA; V: TRBV5-8; CDR3: CASSLRPQFLFNQPQHF; DNA: TGTGCCAGCAGCTTGCGTCCTCAATTCCTATTTAATCAGCCCCAGCATTTT
J: TRBJ1-4; D: TRBD1; size: NA; V: TRBV2; CDR3: CASRQGRTEKLFF; DNA: TGTGCCAGCCGACAGGGTCGTACTGAAAAACTGTTTTTT
J: TRBJ1-5; D: TRBD1; size: NA; V: TRBV28; CDR3: CASSLLIGGREPQHF; DNA: TGTGCCAGCAGTTTATTAATAGGGGGCAGGGAGCCCCAGCATTTT
J: TRBJ2-3; D: TRBD1; size: NA; V: TRBV27; CDR3: CASRGEADRESTDTQYF; DNA: TGTGCCAGCAGGGGGGAGGCGGACAGGGAGAGCACAGATACGCAGTATTTT
J: TRBJ1-4; D: NA; size: NA; V: TRBV5-1; CDR3: CASSLGNEKLFF; DNA: TGCGCCAGCAGCTTGGGGAATGAAAAACTGTTTTTT
J: TRBJ1-1; D: NA; size: NA; V: TRBV2; CDR3: CATQGTEAFF; DNA: TGTGCCACCCAGGGCACTGAAGCTTTCTTT
J: TRBJ2-7; D: TRBD1; size: few; V: TRBV5-1; CDR3: CASSGGTGPYEQYF; DNA: TGCGCCAGCAGCGGTGGGACAGGCCCCTACGAGCAGTACTTC
J: TRBJ2-2; D: NA; size: once; V: TRBV7-8; CDR3: CASKGGEGPGELFF; DNA: TGTGCCAGCAAAGGGGGTGAGGGACCCGGGGAGCTGTTTTTT
J: TRBJ1-4; D: NA; size: NA; V: TRBV3-1/TRBV3-2; CDR3: CASSPFRDATNEKLFF; DNA: TGTGCCAGCAGCCCCTTTAGAGACGCAACTAATGAAAAACTGTTTTTT
J: TRBJ1-5; D: NA; size: NA; V: TRBV28; CDR3: CASGNRVSVNQPQHF; DNA: TGTGCCAGCGGAAACAGGGTATCGGTGAATCAGCCCCAGCATTTT